This TCR beta chain was retrieved from a study of T cells after yellow fever vaccination. The CDR3 totals 17 residues. Trimming took off 0 bases at V and 0 bases at J, with 13 bases between the two ends. Germline CDR1 is MNHEY and CDR2 is SVGAGI. General observations from the study: The secondary response was weaker, and its peak arrived faster, on day 5 versus 15. Clonotypes appearing in both CD4 and CD8 compartments existed, and their share was small. Most primary-vaccination clones recurred post-booster (around 95% CD4, about 90% CD8).

In TCRdb, the 5' RACE reads were re-called with MiXCR into one record per CDR3 protein. The repertoire has 200,000 to 300,000 distinct CDR3 sequences, under 15% of them found once; the top ten carry approximately 0.49%. This clonotype was detected a few times. Its specificity is unknown. This chain links TRBV6-5 with TRBJ2-3; weak D call: TRBD1 (5 bases). The sequencing used CD4+ T cells sorted from PBMCs, collected 45 days after the yellow fever booster vaccination. The receptor comes from a young man who received the YFV17D yellow fever vaccine. CDR3 nucleotides: TGTGCCAGCAGTTACTCGATAACAGGCCCTAGCACAGATACGCAGTATTTT. Translating gives CASSYSITGPSTDTQYF.